This T cell receptor (beta chain) was sequenced in a study of tumor and adjacent non-tumor tissue in lung cancer. Turning to the study itself: Histology: about a dozen adenocarcinoma, a couple of squamous cell carcinoma, 1 small cell lung cancer. Each sample yielded roughly 4 million productive TCRbeta reads on average. Findings and limits, study-wide: Shorter survival was associated with higher TCR diversity in tumors. Tumor repertoires had a smaller top 100 clone share than normal lung.

No cell sorting was done before RNA was extracted from the tissue. Germline CDR1 DFQATT, CDR2 SNEGSKA (reference sequence). V shed 5 bases, J shed 0 bases, and the junction held 12 bases outside the gene matches. The CDR3 consists of 16 residues. This clonotype was observed many times. The target antigen is unknown. A modified ARM-PCR protocol with three rounds of nested PCR amplified TCRbeta. TCRdb ran MiXCR on the multiplex PCR reads and lists one entry per CDR3 protein. The repertoire holds 75,000 to 100,000 distinct CDR3 sequences, with roughly 66% as singletons. Source material: lung tumor tissue. The receptor was isolated from a man in his 60s with non-small cell lung cancer. The rearrangement uses TRBV20-1 and TRBJ1-1; 7 bases are shared with TRBD1. The CDR3 spells CSAGSPEGTVNTEAFF. The DNA for the CDR3 is TGCAGTGCTGGGTCGCCCGAGGGGACAGTGAACACTGAAGCTTTCTTT.